This T cell receptor (beta chain) came from a study of blood T cell repertoires in COVID-19. About the research overall: Specimens from acute and convalescent COVID-19 originated in the United States, Italy and Spain.

The repertoire was sequenced with immunoSEQ multiplex PCR; TCRdb's copy has only in-frame clones and lacks some. The sample carries about 210,000 clones, just under 85% recorded once. Germline V CDR1 and CDR2: SGHNT, YYREEE (reference sequence). Losses at the gene ends were 0 bases for V and 7 bases for J; bases not matched to a gene: 6. The CDR3 covers 15 residues. The rearrangement links TRBV5-4 to TRBJ2-1; 8 positions agree with TRBD2. This sequence was found in a woman in her forties or fifties with active or convalescent COVID-19. The sample taken for sequencing was peripheral blood. The CDR3 is CASSLEGGRRNEQFF. The CDR3 DNA reads TGTGCCAGCAGCTTGGAAGGCGGGAGGAGGAATGAGCAGTTCTTC.